The 19 T cell receptor beta chains below all came from one sample that was sequenced in a study of CD4 T cells in relation to SARS-CoV-2 and coronaviruses (dated by TCRdb to about 2021). No antigen has been assigned to these receptors. CD4+ T cells from unexposed donors were collected before the COVID-19 pandemic (2011-2018). After approximately eleven days of culture, CD4+ T cells were isolated with the EasySep CD4+ T cell isolation kit. Library preparation used the immunoSEQ multiplex PCR assay. This is the immuneACCESS table as TCRdb keeps it, with only in-frame sequences that have V and J called. A part of the clones is gone; compared with another copy, unresolved V genes explain less than half, and the rest is unexplained. For this sample the table gives about 26,000 clones, of which 75% were detected only once. Over 10% of the sample goes to the ten largest clones. Sequences were obtained from CD4+ T cells from PBMCs, cultured in vitro. These TCRs come from a human donor in good health.

This chain joins TRBV11-2 and TRBJ2-7; tentatively, D is TRBD2 (6 bases). Germline V lookup: CDR1 SGHAT, CDR2 FQNNGV. This CDR3 is 15 amino acids long. Trimming removed 4 bases from V and 6 bases from J, with 19 bases in between. The CDR3 loop is CASSSLRGAVGEQYF. CDR3 DNA sequence: TGTGCCAGCAGCTCGCTTCGCGGGGCAGTTGGCGAGCAGTACTTC.

This clone appeared a single time. The J gene is TRBJ2-3, the V gene TRBV4-1; 7 bases agree with TRBD2. CDR1 and CDR2 (germline): MGHRA, YSYEKL. The CDR3 runs to 16 residues. V lost 4 bases, J lost 6 bases, and 13 bases stayed unmatched. Here the CDR3 reads CASSPTRGAGRDTQYF. In DNA form, the CDR3 reads TGCGCCAGCAGCCCGACCCGCGGAGCGGGGAGGGATACGCAGTATTTT.

The chain joins TRBV18 to TRBJ2-3; perhaps TRBD2 as D (5 bases). Germline V gene data show CDR1 as KGHSH and CDR2 as LQKENI. CDR3 size: 17 residues. V was shortened by 1 base and J by 4 bases, with 18 bases between the two germline ends. The CDR3: CASSPRATGNSADTQYF. The DNA of the CDR3 is TGTGCCAGCTCACCACGAGCAACGGGGAATAGCGCAGATACGCAGTATTTT.

The V and J genes are TRBV6-2 or TRBV6-3 and TRBJ1-2; D remains ambiguous. With 4 bases removed from V and 4 bases from J, the gap between germline ends came to 4 bases. Germline V gene data show CDR1 as MNHEY and CDR2 as SVGEGT. The CDR3 is 11 amino acids. The CDR3 region has the DNA TGTGCCAGCAGTTCGGGCTATGGCTACACCTTC. Translated: CASSSGYGYTF.

The chain is built from TRBV2 and TRBJ2-1, with 9 bases identical to TRBD2. The trim removed 1 base at V and 2 bases at J, leaving 3 bases unmatched. Germline-derived CDR1 and CDR2 are SNHLY and FYNNEI. CDR3 size: 16 residues. The chain's CDR3 is CASSEGGGRAYNEQFF. CDR3 sequence (DNA): TGTGCCAGCAGTGAAGGTGGCGGGAGGGCCTACAATGAGCAGTTCTTC.

The CDR3 sequence is CASLRGDRRYNEQFF. The CDR3, as DNA: TGTGCCAGCTTAAGGGGGGACAGGCGATACAATGAGCAGTTCTTC. This chain uses TRBV28 with TRBJ2-1; 8 bases agree with TRBD1. The V and J ends lost 8 bases and 4 bases, in that order; junction bases with no gene match: 10. Germline CDR1 MDHEN, CDR2 SYDVKM. CDR3 length: 15 residues. The full variable domain, with the rest looked up from reference TRBV28 and TRBJ2-1, is DVKVTQSSRYLVKRTGEKVFLECVQDMDHENMFWYRQDPGLGLRLIYFSYDVKMKEKGDIPEGYSVSREKKERFSLILESASTNQTSMYLCASLRGDRRYNEQFFGPGTRLTVL.

V gene TRBV4-3 combines with J gene TRBJ1-1; D unresolved. CDR3 size: 16 residues. Trimming took 7 bases from V and 0 from J, leaving 18 bases between them. The germline V gene encodes CDR1 LGHNA and CDR2 YSLEER. As DNA, the CDR3 is TGCGCCAGCACCAGAGACGTTTCACCCCTGAACACTGAAGCTTTCTTT. This sequence encodes CASTRDVSPLNTEAFF.

The chain has TRBV30 and TRBJ2-7; D is perhaps TRBD1 or TRBD2 (5 bases each). Trimming shortened V by 8 bases and J by 4 bases, and 21 bases separated the two germline ends. Germline assignment: CDR1 GTSNPN and CDR2 SVGIG (reference sequence). The CDR3 extends over 14 amino acids. The CDR3 DNA sequence: TGTGCCGGTACCTTTGGGGCAGAGGGTTACGAGCAGTACTTC. This translates into CAGTFGAEGYEQYF.

The rearrangement links TRBV10-3 to TRBJ1-2; 9 bases agree with TRBD1. CDR3 size: 14 residues. The germline gives CDR1 ENHRY, CDR2 SYGVKD. Unmatched junction bases numbered 3, after V lost 1 base and J lost 6 bases. The CDR3 is CAISELDRGNGYTF. The CDR3 DNA follows: TGTGCCATCAGTGAGTTAGACAGGGGGAATGGCTACACCTTC.

The J gene is TRBJ2-3, the V gene TRBV6-6; 7 nucleotides agree with TRBD2. The CDR3 is made up of 16 amino acids. The J segment lost 9 bases and the V segment lost 2 bases, leaving 14 bases of the junction unmatched. Germline CDR1 is MNHNY and CDR2 is SVGAGI (reference sequence). CDR3 in DNA: TGTGCCAGCAGTTACAGTTTTAGCGGGCCCGGGCGGACGCAGTATTTT. It encodes CASSYSFSGPGRTQYF.

This clone was counted a few times. This chain uses TRBV18 with TRBJ2-2; a weak D match, TRBD2 (6 bases). Germline-derived CDR1 and CDR2 are KGHSH and LQKENI. Trimming left V 6 bases short and J 1 base short, with 12 bases between. The CDR3 spans 15 residues. The CDR3 is CASSQSGLNTGELFF. CDR3 DNA sequence: TGTGCCAGCTCCCAAAGCGGGTTGAACACCGGGGAGCTGTTTTTT.

The chain links TRBV11-1 to TRBJ2-3; possible D gene TRBD1, 6 bases. V was shortened by 5 bases and J by 9 bases, with 18 bases between the two germline ends. The CDR3 consists of 14 residues. CDR1 SGHAT and CDR2 FQDESV come from the germline V gene (reference sequence). Written as DNA, the CDR3 is TGTGCCAGCAGCCCAAACCCAAGGGGGTCGACGCAGTATTTT. Protein product: CASSPNPRGSTQYF.

A word on this clone: At one end, the junction sequence differs from germline, possibly due to a read error. The chain is built from TRBV30 and TRBJ2-3; 14 bases are shared with TRBD2. This CDR3 has 12 residues. CDR1 and CDR2 (germline): GTSNPN, SVGIG (reference sequence). The CDR3 loop reads CAWSETSGRAHF. CDR3 sequence (DNA): TGTGCCTGGAGTGAGACTAGCGGGAGGGCCCATTTT. Looking up the rest from reference TRBV30 and TRBJ2-3 gives the full variable domain: SQTIHQWPATLVQPVGSPLSLECTVEGTSNPNLYWYRQAAGRGLQLLFYSVGIGQISSEVPQNLSASRPQDRQFILSSKKLLLSDSGFYLCAWSETSGRAHFGPGTRLTVL.

The chain combines TRBV12-3 or TRBV12-4 with TRBJ1-3, with D maybe TRBD1 (6 bases). V dropped 4 bases and J dropped 2 bases, with 6 bases sitting between them. There are 13 residues in the CDR3. The CDR3 region has the DNA TGTGCCAGCAGTTCAGGGGCTGGAAACACCATATATTTT. Translation: CASSSGAGNTIYF.

About this clone: The same CDR3 can be traced to other DNA sequences in this sample. The V gene is TRBV12-3 or TRBV12-4, the J gene TRBJ2-7; 9 bases map to TRBD1. The CDR3 runs 13 residues. The chain's CDR3 is CATRQGVDYEQYF. The DNA of the CDR3 is TGTGCTACGAGACAGGGGGTGGACTACGAGCAGTACTTC.

V gene TRBV7-6 combines with J gene TRBJ2-7; the match to TRBD1 covers 10 bases. With 5 bases clipped from V and 6 bases from J, the junction kept 16 bases outside the gene matches. Germline assignment: CDR1 SGHVS and CDR2 FNYEAQ. The CDR3 extends over 17 amino acids. CDR3 nucleotide sequence: TGTGCCAGCAGCCGACGTCCCGGGACAGGGGCCGCGGGCGAGCAGTACTTC. Its protein is CASSRRPGTGAAGEQYF. Drawing the rest from reference TRBV7-6 and TRBJ2-7, the complete variable domain is GAGVSQSPRYKVTKRGQDVALRCDPISGHVSLYWYRQALGQGPEFLTYFNYEAQQDKSGLPNDRFSAERPEGSISTLTIQRTEQRDSAMYRCASSRRPGTGAAGEQYFGPGTRLTVT.

The genes are TRBV28 and TRBJ2-1; D ambiguous. This CDR3 contains 13 residues. V lost 6 bases, J lost 12 bases, and 18 bases lay in between. Germline assignment: CDR1 MDHEN and CDR2 SYDVKM. DNA for the CDR3: TGTGCCAGCAGACCCCCTGGCTCACCTTCGCAGTTCTTC. Translating it yields CASRPPGSPSQFF.

The chain uses TRBV5-1 and TRBJ2-5, with 9 positions matching TRBD2. The CDR3 is 13 amino acids. The V gene's germline CDR1 is SGHRS and CDR2 YFSETQ. V gave up 4 bases and J gave up 5 bases; unmatched junction bases: 3. The CDR3 DNA is TGCGCCAGCAGCCCCGGGACTAGCGAGACCCAGTACTTC. Amino acid sequence: CASSPGTSETQYF.

The chain is built from TRBV7-9 and TRBJ2-1, with 13 bases identical to TRBD2. Germline CDR1 is SEHNR and CDR2 is FQNEAQ (reference sequence). The CDR3 covers 15 residues. Germline trimming cut 1 base from V and 8 bases from J; bases unmatched to any gene: 2. Written as DNA, the CDR3 is TGTGCCAGCAGCTTAGGACTAGCGGGGGGTTATGAGCAGTTCTTC. Its protein is CASSLGLAGGYEQFF.